Listed below are T cell receptor beta chains from one sample, sequenced in a study of T cell clones after liver transplantation. Produced via immunoSEQ multiplex PCR; TCRdb's table is partial and in-frame only. The table lists over 50,000 clones, approximately 88% of them singletons. The sequencing here drew on CD4+ T cells from blood, taken before liver transplant. The receptors shown here come from a human donor who received a liver transplant. The CDR3 runs from the conserved cysteine through the conserved F or W.

j_gene: TRBJ2-7
v_gene: TRBV7-6
CDR3aa: CASSLQPGGLVSYEQYF

j_gene: TRBJ1-3
v_gene: TRBV7-2
CDR3aa: CASSLGGADSGNTIYF

j_gene: TRBJ1-5
v_gene: TRBV6-4
CDR3aa: CASSPRGNQPQHF

j_gene: TRBJ2-7
v_gene: TRBV28
CDR3aa: CASSYLANYEQYF

j_gene: TRBJ2-6
v_gene: TRBV7-2
CDR3aa: CASSLALGANVLTF

j_gene: TRBJ1-3
v_gene: TRBV6-5
CDR3aa: CASSYSKGTGNTIYF

j_gene: TRBJ2-5
v_gene: TRBV6-1
CDR3aa: CATYGTDQETQYF

j_gene: TRBJ2-7
v_gene: TRBV28
CDR3aa: CASSLSGGTYEQYF

j_gene: TRBJ2-1
v_gene: TRBV5-1
CDR3aa: CASRTIAGASGEQFF

j_gene: TRBJ2-5
v_gene: TRBV19
CDR3aa: CASSNGGAGETQYF

j_gene: TRBJ2-7
v_gene: TRBV7-2
CDR3aa: CASRRRGASYEQYF

j_gene: TRBJ2-7
v_gene: TRBV4-2
CDR3aa: CASSQDGRGGAYEQYF

j_gene: TRBJ2-3
v_gene: TRBV2
CDR3aa: CASSWDSSTDTQYF

j_gene: TRBJ1-1
v_gene: TRBV12-5
CDR3aa: CASGNTGFTEAFF

j_gene: TRBJ2-3
v_gene: TRBV5-5
CDR3aa: CASSFQGNTDTQYF

j_gene: TRBJ2-3
v_gene: TRBV15
CDR3aa: CATSGGTGGVDTQYF

j_gene: TRBJ1-1
v_gene: TRBV5-1
CDR3aa: CASSPGQGAPMDTEAFF

j_gene: TRBJ2-5
v_gene: TRBV9
CDR3aa: CASSAGGFQETQYF

j_gene: TRBJ2-4
v_gene: TRBV7-2
CDR3aa: CASTLGLAGIQYF

j_gene: TRBJ1-2
v_gene: TRBV10-3
CDR3aa: CAIGDRATYGYTF

j_gene: TRBJ2-5
v_gene: TRBV15
CDR3aa: CATRRGQETQYF

j_gene: TRBJ1-1
v_gene: TRBV28
CDR3aa: CASTDRQGVSEAFF

j_gene: TRBJ1-1
v_gene: TRBV18
CDR3aa: CASSPLQETNEAFF

j_gene: TRBJ2-7
v_gene: TRBV7-6
CDR3aa: CASSRQGAYEQYF

j_gene: TRBJ1-2
v_gene: TRBV28
CDR3aa: CASREGTGLGYGYTF

j_gene: TRBJ1-1
v_gene: TRBV19
CDR3aa: CASSIPGLENTEAFF

j_gene: TRBJ2-1
v_gene: TRBV11-2
CDR3aa: CASSLPSVNEQFF

j_gene: TRBJ1-2
v_gene: TRBV19
CDR3aa: CASSIDSASHWGYTF

j_gene: TRBJ1-3
v_gene: TRBV5-5
CDR3aa: CASSPGSDPGNTIYF

j_gene: TRBJ2-1
v_gene: TRBV5-1
CDR3aa: CASALGLAGRMEQFF

j_gene: TRBJ1-5
v_gene: TRBV18
CDR3aa: CASSQGESNQPQHF

j_gene: TRBJ1-1
v_gene: TRBV4-1
CDR3aa: CASSQDSGRRNTEAFF

j_gene: TRBJ2-1
v_gene: TRBV7-2
CDR3aa: CASSLEEASYNEQFF

j_gene: TRBJ1-5
v_gene: TRBV7-6
CDR3aa: CASSLGPMSGGQPQHF

j_gene: TRBJ1-1
v_gene: TRBV29-1
CDR3aa: CSASNSGMGNTEAFF

j_gene: TRBJ2-1
v_gene: TRBV5-4
CDR3aa: CASSPGGNEQFF

j_gene: TRBJ1-3
v_gene: TRBV21-1
CDR3aa: CASSWDRGPSGNTIYF

j_gene: TRBJ2-1
v_gene: TRBV7-2
CDR3aa: CASSLGVGLAGEWEQFF

j_gene: TRBJ2-7
v_gene: TRBV10-3
CDR3aa: CAISESERSSYEQYF

j_gene: TRBJ2-3
v_gene: TRBV7-9
CDR3aa: CASSSDSWTSVADTQYF

j_gene: TRBJ2-7
v_gene: TRBV5-4
CDR3aa: CASTAFGTGGNPYEQYF

j_gene: TRBJ2-7
v_gene: TRBV2
CDR3aa: CATGGGYEQYF

j_gene: TRBJ2-5
v_gene: TRBV28
CDR3aa: CASSQNQETQYF

j_gene: TRBJ1-2
v_gene: TRBV28
CDR3aa: CASSLGDSNYGYTF

j_gene: TRBJ2-7
v_gene: TRBV7-8
CDR3aa: CASSSGGRGYEQYF

j_gene: TRBJ1-5
v_gene: TRBV5-6
CDR3aa: CASSLGWSINQPQHF

j_gene: TRBJ2-1
v_gene: TRBV29-1
CDR3aa: CSVAGQAYNEQFF